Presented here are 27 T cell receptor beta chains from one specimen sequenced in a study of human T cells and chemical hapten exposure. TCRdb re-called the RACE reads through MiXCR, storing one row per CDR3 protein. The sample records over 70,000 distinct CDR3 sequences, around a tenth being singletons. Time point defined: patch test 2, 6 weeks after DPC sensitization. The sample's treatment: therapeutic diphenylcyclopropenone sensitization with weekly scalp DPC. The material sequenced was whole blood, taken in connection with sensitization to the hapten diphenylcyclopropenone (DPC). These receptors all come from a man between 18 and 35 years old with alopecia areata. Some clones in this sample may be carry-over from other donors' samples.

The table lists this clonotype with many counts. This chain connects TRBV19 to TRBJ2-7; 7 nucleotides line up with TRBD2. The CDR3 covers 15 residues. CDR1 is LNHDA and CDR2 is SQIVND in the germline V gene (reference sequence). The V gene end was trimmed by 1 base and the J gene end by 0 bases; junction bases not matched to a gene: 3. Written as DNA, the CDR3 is TGTGCCAGTAGTATAGTCGCGGGGGACTCCTACGAGCAGTACTTC. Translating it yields CASSIVAGDSYEQYF.

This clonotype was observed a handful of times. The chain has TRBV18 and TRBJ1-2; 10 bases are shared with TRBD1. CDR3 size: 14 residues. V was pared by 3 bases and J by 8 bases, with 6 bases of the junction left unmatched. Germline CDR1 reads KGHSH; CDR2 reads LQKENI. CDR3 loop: CASSPGGQGIGYTF. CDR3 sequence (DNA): TGTGCCAGCTCACCTGGGGGACAGGGGATCGGCTACACCTTC.

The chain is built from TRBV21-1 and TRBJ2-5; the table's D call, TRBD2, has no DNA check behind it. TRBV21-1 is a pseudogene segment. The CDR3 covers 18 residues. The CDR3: CASSKRTSGGVLQETQYF. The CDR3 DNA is TGTGCCAGCAGCAAACGGACTAGCGGGGGAGTCCTTCAAGAGACCCAGTACTTC.

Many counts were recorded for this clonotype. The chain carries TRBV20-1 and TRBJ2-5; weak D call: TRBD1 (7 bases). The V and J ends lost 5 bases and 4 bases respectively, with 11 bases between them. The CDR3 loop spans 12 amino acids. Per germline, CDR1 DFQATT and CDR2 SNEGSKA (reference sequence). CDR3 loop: CSAAGQRETQYF. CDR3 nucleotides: TGCAGTGCTGCGGGACAGCGAGAGACCCAGTACTTC.

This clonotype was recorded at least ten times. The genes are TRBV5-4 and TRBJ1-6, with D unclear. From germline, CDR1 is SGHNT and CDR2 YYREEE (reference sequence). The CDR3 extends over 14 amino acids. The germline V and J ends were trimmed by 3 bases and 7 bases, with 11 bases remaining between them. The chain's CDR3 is CASSSPGKNSPLHF. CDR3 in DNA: TGTGCCAGCAGCTCCCCCGGGAAAAATTCACCCCTCCACTTT.

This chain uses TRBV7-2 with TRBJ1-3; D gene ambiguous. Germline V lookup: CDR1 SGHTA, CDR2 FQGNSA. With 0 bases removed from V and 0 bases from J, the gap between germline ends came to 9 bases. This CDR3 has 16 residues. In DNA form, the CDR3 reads TGTGCCAGCAGCTTAGCAGCTGGGCACTCTGGAAACACCATATATTTT. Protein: CASSLAAGHSGNTIYF.

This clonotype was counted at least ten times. CDR3 in amino acids: CASSLNPGQAELFF. The CDR3 DNA reads as TGTGCCAGCAGTTTAAATCCGGGCCAGGCGGAGCTGTTTTTT. The rearrangement uses TRBV28 and TRBJ2-2; D not certain. Germline values: CDR1 MDHEN, CDR2 SYDVKM. The CDR3 has 14 amino acids. The V and J ends lost 2 bases and 10 bases respectively, with 14 bases between them.

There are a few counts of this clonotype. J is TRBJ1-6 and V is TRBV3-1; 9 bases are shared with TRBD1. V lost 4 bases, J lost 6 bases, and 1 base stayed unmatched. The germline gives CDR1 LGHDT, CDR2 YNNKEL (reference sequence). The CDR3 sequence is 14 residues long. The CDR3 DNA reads TGTGCCAGCAGCCGGGACAGGGTTAATTCACCCCTCCACTTT. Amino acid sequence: CASSRDRVNSPLHF.

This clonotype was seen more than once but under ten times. This CDR3 is CASSGGQGGEQYF. The CDR3 DNA reads TGCGCCAGCAGTGGGGGACAGGGGGGAGAGCAGTACTTC. V is TRBV10-2 and J is TRBJ2-7; TRBD1 aligns across 11 bases. Looked up from germline, CDR1 is WSHSY and CDR2 is SAAADI. After removal of 4 bases from V and 7 bases from J, the junction contained 3 bases not matched to a gene. The CDR3 runs to 13 residues.

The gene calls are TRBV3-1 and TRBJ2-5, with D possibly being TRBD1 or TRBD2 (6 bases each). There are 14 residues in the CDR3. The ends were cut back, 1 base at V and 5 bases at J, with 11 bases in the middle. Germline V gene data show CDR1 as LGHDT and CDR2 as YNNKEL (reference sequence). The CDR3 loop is CASSQVAGGETQYF. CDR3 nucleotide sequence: TGTGCCAGCAGCCAAGTGGCCGGGGGCGAGACCCAGTACTTC.

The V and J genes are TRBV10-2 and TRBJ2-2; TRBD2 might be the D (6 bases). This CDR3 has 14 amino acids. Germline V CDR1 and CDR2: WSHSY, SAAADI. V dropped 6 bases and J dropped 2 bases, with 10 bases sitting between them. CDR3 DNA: TGCGCCAGCAGACCGGGAGCAAACACCGGGGAGCTGTTTTTT. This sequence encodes CASRPGANTGELFF.

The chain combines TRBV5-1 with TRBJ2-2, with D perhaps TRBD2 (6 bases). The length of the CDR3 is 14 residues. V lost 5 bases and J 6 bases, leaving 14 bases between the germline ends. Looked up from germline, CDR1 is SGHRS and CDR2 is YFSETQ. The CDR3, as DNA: TGCGCCAGCAGTCATACGACTAGTCCCGGGGAGCTGTTTTTT. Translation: CASSHTTSPGELFF.

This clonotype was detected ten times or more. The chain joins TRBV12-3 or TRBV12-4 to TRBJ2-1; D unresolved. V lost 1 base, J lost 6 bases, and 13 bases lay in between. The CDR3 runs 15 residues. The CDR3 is CASSLELAWGNEQFF. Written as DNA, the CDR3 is TGTGCCAGCAGTTTAGAATTAGCTTGGGGCAATGAGCAGTTCTTC.

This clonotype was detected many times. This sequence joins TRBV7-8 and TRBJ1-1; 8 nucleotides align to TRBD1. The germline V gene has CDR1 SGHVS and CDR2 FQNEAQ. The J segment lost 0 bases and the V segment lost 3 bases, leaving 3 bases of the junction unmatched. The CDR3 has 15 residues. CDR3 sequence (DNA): TGTGCCAGCAGCTTCAGGACAGGGATGAACACTGAAGCTTTCTTT. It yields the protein CASSFRTGMNTEAFF.

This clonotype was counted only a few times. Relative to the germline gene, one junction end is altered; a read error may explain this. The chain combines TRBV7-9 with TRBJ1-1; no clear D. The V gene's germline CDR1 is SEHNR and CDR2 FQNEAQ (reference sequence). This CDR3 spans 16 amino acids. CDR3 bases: TGTGCCAGCAGCCCGCGGGCTCGCCAATTGAACACTGTAGCTTTCTTT. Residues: CASSPRARQLNTVAFF. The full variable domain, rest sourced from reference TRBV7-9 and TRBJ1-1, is DTGVSQNPRHKITKRGQNVTFRCDPISEHNRLYWYRQTLGQGPEFLTYFQNEAQLEKSRLLSDRFSAERPKGSFSTLEIQRTEQGDSAMYLCASSPRARQLNTVAFFGQGTRLTVV.

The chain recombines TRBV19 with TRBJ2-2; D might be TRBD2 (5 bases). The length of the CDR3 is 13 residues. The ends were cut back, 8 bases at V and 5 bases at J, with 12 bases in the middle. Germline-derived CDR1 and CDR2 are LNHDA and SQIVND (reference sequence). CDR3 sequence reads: CASLPWETGELFF. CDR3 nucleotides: TGTGCCAGTCTACCTTGGGAGACCGGGGAGCTGTTTTTT.

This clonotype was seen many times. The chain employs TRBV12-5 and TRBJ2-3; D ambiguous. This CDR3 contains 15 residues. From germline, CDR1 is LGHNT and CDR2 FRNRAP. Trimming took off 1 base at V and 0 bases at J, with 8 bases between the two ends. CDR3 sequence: CASGLGHSSTDTQYF. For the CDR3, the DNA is TGTGCTAGTGGTTTGGGACATTCTAGCACAGATACGCAGTATTTT.

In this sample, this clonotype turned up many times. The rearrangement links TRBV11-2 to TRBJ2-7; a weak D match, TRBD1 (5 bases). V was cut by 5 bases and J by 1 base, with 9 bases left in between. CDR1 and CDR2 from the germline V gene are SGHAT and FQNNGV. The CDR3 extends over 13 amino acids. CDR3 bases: TGTGCCAGCAGCCCGCGGACATCCTACGAGCAGTACTTC. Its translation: CASSPRTSYEQYF.

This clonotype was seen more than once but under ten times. The CDR3 bases are TGTGCCAGCAGCTTTACTAGCGGGGGGGCCGGCATTCAGTACTTC. Translation gives CASSFTSGGAGIQYF. This sequence joins TRBV7-2 and TRBJ2-4; TRBD2 matches 13 bases. Losses at the gene ends were 3 bases for V and 9 bases for J; bases not matched to a gene: 5. Per the germline V gene, CDR1 is SGHTA and CDR2 is FQGNSA. The CDR3 consists of 15 residues.

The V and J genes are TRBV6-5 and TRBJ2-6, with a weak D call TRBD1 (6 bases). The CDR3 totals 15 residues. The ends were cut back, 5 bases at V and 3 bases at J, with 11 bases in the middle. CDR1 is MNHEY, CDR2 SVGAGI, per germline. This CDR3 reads CASSRPQGGANVLTF. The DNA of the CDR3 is TGTGCCAGCAGTAGGCCACAGGGTGGGGCCAACGTCCTGACTTTC.

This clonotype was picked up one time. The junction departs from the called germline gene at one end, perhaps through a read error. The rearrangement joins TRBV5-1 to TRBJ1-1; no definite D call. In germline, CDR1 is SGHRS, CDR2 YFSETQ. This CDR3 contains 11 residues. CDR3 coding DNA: TGCGCCAGCAGCTTGAACTCTGAAGCTTTCTTT. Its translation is CASSLNSEAFF.

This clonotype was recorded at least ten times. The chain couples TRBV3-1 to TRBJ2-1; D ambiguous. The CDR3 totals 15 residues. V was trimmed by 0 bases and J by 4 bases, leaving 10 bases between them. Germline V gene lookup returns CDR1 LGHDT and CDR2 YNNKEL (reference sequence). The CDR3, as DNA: TGTGCCAGCAGCCAAGATTCGTCAGGTTACAATGAGCAGTTCTTC. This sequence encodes CASSQDSSGYNEQFF.

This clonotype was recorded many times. The CDR3 DNA reads as TGTGCCATCATGGGCGGGAAGGACCCCACAGATACGCAGTATTTT. Its translation is CAIMGGKDPTDTQYF. The chain couples TRBV10-3 to TRBJ2-3, with D possibly being TRBD2 (6 bases). V shed 7 bases and J shed 2 bases, with 16 bases lying between them. Germline assignment: CDR1 ENHRY and CDR2 SYGVKD. This CDR3 contains 15 residues.

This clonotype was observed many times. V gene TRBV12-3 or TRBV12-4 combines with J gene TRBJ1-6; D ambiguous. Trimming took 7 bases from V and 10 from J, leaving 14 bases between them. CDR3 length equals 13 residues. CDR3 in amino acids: CASTGGVGSPLHF. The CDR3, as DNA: TGTGCCAGCACAGGCGGGGTCGGGTCACCCCTCCACTTT.

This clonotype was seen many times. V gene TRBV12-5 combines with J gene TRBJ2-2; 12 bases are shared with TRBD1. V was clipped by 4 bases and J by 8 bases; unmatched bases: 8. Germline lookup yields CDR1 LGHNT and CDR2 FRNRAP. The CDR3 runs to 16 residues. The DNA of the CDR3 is TGTGCTAGTGGTTCCCCCGGGACAGGGGGCTGGGGGGAGCTGTTTTTT. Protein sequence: CASGSPGTGGWGELFF.

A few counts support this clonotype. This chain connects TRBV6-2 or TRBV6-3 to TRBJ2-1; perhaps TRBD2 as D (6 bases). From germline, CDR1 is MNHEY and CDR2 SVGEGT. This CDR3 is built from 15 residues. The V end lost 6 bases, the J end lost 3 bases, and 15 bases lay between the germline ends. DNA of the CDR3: TGTGCCAGCAGCCCGGGACTCGAGAACTACAATGAGCAGTTCTTC. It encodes CASSPGLENYNEQFF.

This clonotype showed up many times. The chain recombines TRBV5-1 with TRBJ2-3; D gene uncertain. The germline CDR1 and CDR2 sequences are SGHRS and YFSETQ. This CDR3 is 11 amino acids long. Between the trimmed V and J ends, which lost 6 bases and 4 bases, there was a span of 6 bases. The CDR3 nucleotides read TGCGCCAGCAAGTCAGCAGATACGCAGTATTTT. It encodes CASKSADTQYF.